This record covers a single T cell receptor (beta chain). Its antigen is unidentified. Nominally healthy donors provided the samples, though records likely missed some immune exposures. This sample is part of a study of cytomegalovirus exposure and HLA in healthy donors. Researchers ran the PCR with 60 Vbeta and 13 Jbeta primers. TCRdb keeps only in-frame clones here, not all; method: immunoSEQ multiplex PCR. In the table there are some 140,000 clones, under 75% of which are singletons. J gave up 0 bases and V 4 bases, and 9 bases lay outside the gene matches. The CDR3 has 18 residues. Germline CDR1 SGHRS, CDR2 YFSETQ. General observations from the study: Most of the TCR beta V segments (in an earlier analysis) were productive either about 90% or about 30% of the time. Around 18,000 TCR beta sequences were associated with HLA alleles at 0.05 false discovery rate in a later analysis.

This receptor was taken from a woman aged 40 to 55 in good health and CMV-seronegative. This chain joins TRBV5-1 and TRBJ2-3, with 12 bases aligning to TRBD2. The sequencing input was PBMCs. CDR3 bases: TGCGCCAGCAGCACGGGACTAGCGGGCCCCCCTAGCACAGATACGCAGTATTTT. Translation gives CASSTGLAGPPSTDTQYF.